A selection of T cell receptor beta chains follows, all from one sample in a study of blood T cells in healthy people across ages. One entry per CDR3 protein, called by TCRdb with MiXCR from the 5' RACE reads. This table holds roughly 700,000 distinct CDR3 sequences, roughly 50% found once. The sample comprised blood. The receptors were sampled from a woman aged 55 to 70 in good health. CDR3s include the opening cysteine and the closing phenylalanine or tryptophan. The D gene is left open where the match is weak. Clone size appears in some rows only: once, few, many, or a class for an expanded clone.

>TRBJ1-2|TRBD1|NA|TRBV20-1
CSAADRANYGYTF
TGCAGTGCTGCTGACAGGGCGAACTATGGCTACACCTTC
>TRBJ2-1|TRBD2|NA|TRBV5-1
CASSLGTSGSNYEQFF
TGCGCCAGCAGCCTAGGGACTAGCGGGAGCAACTATGAGCAGTTCTTC
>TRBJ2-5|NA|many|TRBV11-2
CASSLERVGETQYF
TGTGCCAGCAGCTTAGAAAGGGTTGGGGAGACCCAGTACTTC
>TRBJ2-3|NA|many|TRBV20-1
CSARDPGVSGTDTQYF
TGCAGTGCTAGAGATCCAGGAGTCTCAGGCACAGATACGCAGTATTTT
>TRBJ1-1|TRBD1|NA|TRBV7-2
CASSSTGYTEAFF
TGTGCCAGCAGCTCGACAGGGTACACCGAAGCTTTCTTT
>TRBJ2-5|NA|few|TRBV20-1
CSTLGETQYF
TGCAGTACCCTGGGGGAGACCCAGTACTTC
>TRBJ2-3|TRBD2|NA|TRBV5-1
CASSKSAGVDAQYF
TGCGCCAGCAGTAAGTCAGCGGGAGTAGATGCGCAGTATTTT
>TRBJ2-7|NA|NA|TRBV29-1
CSVERGANEQYF
TGCAGCGTTGAGAGAGGGGCCAACGAGCAGTACTTC
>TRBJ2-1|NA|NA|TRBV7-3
CASSLTGGQSSYNEQFF
TGTGCCAGCAGCTTAACAGGTGGGCAGTCCTCCTACAATGAGCAGTTCTTC
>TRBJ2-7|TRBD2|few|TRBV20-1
CSAKASGISSYEQYF
TGCAGTGCTAAGGCTAGCGGGATTAGCTCCTACGAGCAGTACTTC
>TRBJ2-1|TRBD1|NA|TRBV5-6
CASSLRTGGRIYNEQFF
TGTGCCAGCAGCTTGAGGACAGGGGGCCGTATCTACAATGAGCAGTTCTTC
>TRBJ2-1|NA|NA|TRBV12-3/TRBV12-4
CASTHTRLGENEQFF
TGTGCCAGCACCCACACTCGATTGGGCGAAAATGAGCAGTTCTTC
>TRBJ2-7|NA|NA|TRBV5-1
CASSYDRARNEQYF
TGCGCCAGCAGCTACGACAGAGCAAGAAACGAGCAGTACTTC
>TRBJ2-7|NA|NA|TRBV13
CASSSLVNNEQYF
TGTGCCAGCAGCTCCCTCGTGAACAATGAGCAGTACTTC
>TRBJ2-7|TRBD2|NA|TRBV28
CASSFPSGWEVFEQYF
TGTGCCAGCAGTTTCCCTAGCGGGTGGGAAGTGTTCGAGCAGTACTTC
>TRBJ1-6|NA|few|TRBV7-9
CASSSPRADSPLHF
TGTGCCAGCAGCAGCCCAAGGGCCGATTCACCCCTCCACTTT
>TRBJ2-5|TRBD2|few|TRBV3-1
CASWDYIKETQYF
TGTGCCAGCTGGGACTACATTAAAGAGACCCAGTACTTC
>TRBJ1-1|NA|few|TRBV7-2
CASSLVPGNTEAFF
TGTGCCAGCAGCTTAGTTCCGGGGAACACTGAAGCTTTCTTT
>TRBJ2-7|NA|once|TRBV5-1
CASARGAYEQYF
TGCGCCAGCGCGCGAGGGGCCTACGAGCAGTACTTC
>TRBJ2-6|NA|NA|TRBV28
CASSLEIRHRDSGANVLTF
TGTGCCAGCAGTTTAGAAATTCGGCACAGGGACTCTGGGGCCAACGTCCTGACTTTC
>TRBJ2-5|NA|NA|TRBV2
CASDRSWWEKETQYF
TGTGCCAGCGATAGGAGTTGGTGGGAAAAAGAGACCCAGTACTTC
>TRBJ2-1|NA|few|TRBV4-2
CASSQKGFQYNEQFF
TGTGCCAGCAGCCAAAAGGGCTTTCAATACAATGAGCAGTTCTTC
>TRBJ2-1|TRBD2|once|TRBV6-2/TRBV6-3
CASSAFRGGEQFF
TGTGCCAGCAGTGCCTTTCGGGGGGGAGAGCAGTTCTTC
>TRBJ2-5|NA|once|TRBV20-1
CSAPRESGETQYF
TGCAGTGCCCCGCGTGAATCTGGGGAGACCCAGTACTTC
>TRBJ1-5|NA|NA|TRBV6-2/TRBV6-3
CAGSYVGPQPQHF
TGTGCCGGCAGTTACGTCGGGCCCCAGCCCCAGCATTTT
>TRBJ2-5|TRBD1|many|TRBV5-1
CASSNTGGKETQYF
TGCGCCAGCAGCAACACAGGGGGCAAAGAGACCCAGTACTTC
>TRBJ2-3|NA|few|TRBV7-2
CASSLGRRSTDTQYF
TGTGCCAGCAGCTTAGGCAGGAGATCCACAGATACGCAGTATTTT
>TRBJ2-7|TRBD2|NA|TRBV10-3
CAISGSSSGTSYEQYF
TGTGCCATCAGTGGGAGTTCTAGCGGGACTTCCTACGAGCAGTACTTC
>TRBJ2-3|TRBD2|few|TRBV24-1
CATSVAGVDDTQYF
TGTGCCACCAGTGTCGCGGGAGTGGATGATACGCAGTATTTT
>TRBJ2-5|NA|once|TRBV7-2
CASSFGGQRETQYF
TGTGCCAGCAGCTTTGGGGGGCAACGGGAGACCCAGTACTTC